Listed below are T cell receptor beta chains from one sample, sequenced in a study of prognosis after radiotherapy for stage I lung cancer. TCRdb independently ran MiXCR on the multiplex PCR reads; one entry per CDR3 protein. The sample has 59,000 or so distinct CDR3 sequences; approximately 26% are singletons. The source was PBMCs, collected before or after stereotactic body radiation therapy (not recorded which). The source of these receptors is a donor at least 50 years old with non-small cell lung cancer. The CDR3 runs from the conserved cysteine through the conserved F or W. Each record gives: clone size, V gene, D gene, J gene, CDR3 DNA, CDR3 protein. A D gene is named only where the DNA matches it firmly. Size is stated for part of the rows, as once, few or many counts, or as a class when the clone is expanded.

abundance: many; v_gene: TRBV6-5; d_gene: .; j_gene: TRBJ2-1; CDR3nt: TGTGCCAGCAGTTATATTTCCCCTGCCAGGCAGTTCTTC; CDR3aa: CASSYISPARQFF
abundance: many; v_gene: TRBV6-1; d_gene: .; j_gene: TRBJ2-1; CDR3nt: TGTGCCAGCAGTCTGGATGGCTACAATGAGCAGTTCTTC; CDR3aa: CASSLDGYNEQFF
abundance: .; v_gene: TRBV5-1; d_gene: .; j_gene: TRBJ2-6; CDR3nt: TGCGCCAGCAGCTTGGACGGCGACGCAGGGGCCAACGTCCTGACTTTC; CDR3aa: CASSLDGDAGANVLTF
abundance: many; v_gene: TRBV20-1; d_gene: TRBD1; j_gene: TRBJ1-5; CDR3nt: TGCAGTGCCTCCCCCTGGGAAGGGACAGGGTATGGTAAGCCCCAGCATTTT; CDR3aa: CSASPWEGTGYGKPQHF
abundance: many; v_gene: TRBV3-1; d_gene: .; j_gene: TRBJ2-2; CDR3nt: TGTGCCAGCAGCCAAGACGGGGGACCGACCGGGGAGCTGTTTTTT; CDR3aa: CASSQDGGPTGELFF
abundance: .; v_gene: TRBV12-5; d_gene: .; j_gene: TRBJ2-2; CDR3nt: TGTGCTAGTTGTCTGGACGTTAACACCGGGGAGCTGTTTTTT; CDR3aa: CASCLDVNTGELFF
abundance: many; v_gene: TRBV4-2; d_gene: .; j_gene: TRBJ2-2; CDR3nt: TGTGCCAGCAGCCAAGATATTGCGGGGGCTTCAACCGGGGAGCTGTTTTTT; CDR3aa: CASSQDIAGASTGELFF
abundance: medium-sized; v_gene: TRBV6-1; d_gene: TRBD1; j_gene: TRBJ1-6; CDR3nt: TGTGCCAGCAGTGTGGAGACAGGGGTAAATTCACCCCTCCACTTT; CDR3aa: CASSVETGVNSPLHF
abundance: .; v_gene: TRBV7-9; d_gene: TRBD2; j_gene: TRBJ2-5; CDR3nt: TGTGCCAGCAGCTCCTTCCTTGCGGGGGTGTGGGAGACCCAGTACTTC; CDR3aa: CASSSFLAGVWETQYF
abundance: many; v_gene: TRBV6-1; d_gene: TRBD2; j_gene: TRBJ2-7; CDR3nt: TGTGCCAGTAAAGGACTAGCCACCTACGAGCAGTACTTC; CDR3aa: CASKGLATYEQYF
abundance: many; v_gene: TRBV6-1; d_gene: .; j_gene: TRBJ1-2; CDR3nt: TGTGCCAGCAGTGAAGCGTGGGATGGCTACACCTTC; CDR3aa: CASSEAWDGYTF
abundance: many; v_gene: TRBV6-2/TRBV6-3; d_gene: .; j_gene: TRBJ2-1; CDR3nt: TGTGCCAGCAGTTACAACAGCCCCTACAATGAGCAGTTCTTC; CDR3aa: CASSYNSPYNEQFF
abundance: many; v_gene: TRBV19; d_gene: .; j_gene: TRBJ1-4; CDR3nt: TGTGCCAGTAGTCCAGGGCCTCACCGTCGGGAAAAACTGTTTTTT; CDR3aa: CASSPGPHRREKLFF
abundance: many; v_gene: TRBV4-3; d_gene: .; j_gene: TRBJ2-1; CDR3nt: TGCGCCAGCAGCCTCTCCTACCCATACAATGAGCAGTTCTTC; CDR3aa: CASSLSYPYNEQFF